The 12 T cell receptor beta chains listed next were all sequenced from one sample in a study of CD8 T cells in Susac syndrome. RNA was extracted with the RNeasy kit, and a quantity of roughly 0.5 to 1 ug was reverse transcribed using random hexamers. TCRdb fed the immunoSEQ multiplex PCR reads into MiXCR, producing one record per CDR3 protein. The table has roughly 200,000 distinct CDR3 sequences, around 96% seen once; the top ten hold about 0.1%. The sample was CD4+ T cells from PBMCs. These receptors were collected from a human donor in good health.

CDR3 protein: CSVEKREKGSGANVLTF. The CDR3 nucleotides are TGCAGCGTTGAAAAACGGGAGAAGGGCTCTGGGGCCAACGTCCTGACTTTC. The genes are TRBV29-1 and TRBJ2-6; perhaps TRBD2 as D (6 bases). Trimming pared 2 bases from V and 0 bases from J, leaving 14 bases between. The CDR3 sequence is 17 residues long. Germline CDR1 SQVTM, CDR2 ANQGSEA. Variable domain in full (rest from reference TRBV29-1 and TRBJ2-6): SAVISQKPSRDICQRGTSLTIQCQVDSQVTMMFWYRQQPGQSLTLIATANQGSEATYESGFVIDKFPISRPNLTFSTLTVSNMSPEDSSIYLCSVEKREKGSGANVLTFGAGSRLTVL.

The chain links TRBV20-1 to TRBJ1-3, with D possibly being TRBD1 (5 bases). This CDR3 region has 15 residues. V gave up 5 bases and J gave up 0 bases, with 14 bases separating them. Germline-derived CDR1 and CDR2 are DFQATT and SNEGSKA (reference sequence). CDR3 protein: CSAGGQGFSGNTIYF. DNA of the CDR3: TGCAGTGCTGGCGGCCAGGGCTTCTCTGGAAACACCATATATTTT.

The V and J genes are TRBV5-4 and TRBJ2-3; D ambiguous. V gave up 4 bases and J gave up 2 bases, with 8 bases separating them. The CDR3 totals 13 residues. The germline gives CDR1 SGHNT, CDR2 YYREEE (reference sequence). Here the CDR3 DNA reads TGTGCCAGCAGCCATACGCCCACAGATACGCAGTATTTT. Its translation is CASSHTPTDTQYF.

To note about this clonotype: Here the CDR3 omits its conserved ending phenylalanine or tryptophan, so a read error is the likely source. V is TRBV12-3 or TRBV12-4 and J is TRBJ2-5; 11 bases are shared with TRBD2. CDR3 length: 19 residues. V gave up 5 bases and J gave up 2 bases; unmatched junction bases: 16. The CDR3 DNA reads as TGTGCCAGCAGTCTTCTTCGCGTAGCGGGAGGGCAACTTCAAGAGACCCAGTACCTC. Protein: CASSLLRVAGGQLQETQYL.

J is TRBJ2-5 and V is TRBV28; D gene uncertain. This CDR3 comprises 12 residues. CDR1 is MDHEN, CDR2 SYDVKM, per germline. V lost 6 bases to trimming and J lost 3 bases, with 8 bases between them. CDR3 nucleotides: TGTGCCAGCAGCCCCCCAGAAGAGACCCAGTACTTC. The encoded protein is CASSPPEETQYF. The full variable domain, in which reference TRBV28 and TRBJ2-5 provide the parts outside the CDR3, is DVKVTQSSRYLVKRTGEKVFLECVQDMDHENMFWYRQDPGLGLRLIYFSYDVKMKEKGDIPEGYSVSREKKERFSLILESASTNQTSMYLCASSPPEETQYFGPGTRLLVL.

This clonotype came up once. The chain carries TRBV30 and TRBJ2-2; D is ambiguous. The germline CDR1 and CDR2 sequences are GTSNPN and SVGIG (reference sequence). The CDR3 is made up of 14 amino acids. V was pared by 4 bases and J by 5 bases, with 14 bases between. CDR3 DNA sequence: TGTGCCTGGAACGGTATCCAGGTGACCGGGGAGCTGTTTTTT. It yields the protein CAWNGIQVTGELFF.

The J gene is TRBJ2-3, the V gene TRBV7-9; 7 bases agree with TRBD1. Germline CDR1 is SEHNR and CDR2 is FQNEAQ (reference sequence). The CDR3 loop spans 13 amino acids. With 4 bases clipped from V and 4 bases from J, the junction kept 2 bases outside the gene matches. CDR3 sequence: CASSSTGADTQYF. CDR3 in DNA: TGTGCCAGCAGCTCTACAGGGGCAGATACGCAGTATTTT.

The rearrangement links TRBV4-2 to TRBJ2-7; 8 bases map to TRBD2. Trimming at V came to 3 bases and at J to 0 bases, leaving 7 bases not matched to a gene. Per germline, CDR1 LGHNA and CDR2 YNFKEQ. The CDR3 consists of 16 residues. The CDR3 here is CASSHDTSGSSYEQYF. CDR3 sequence (DNA): TGTGCCAGCAGCCACGACACTAGCGGAAGCTCCTACGAGCAGTACTTC.

The rearrangement links TRBV15 to TRBJ2-5; 8 nucleotides match TRBD2. The CDR3 covers 16 residues. V trimming: 3 bases; J trimming: 5 bases; junction bases outside the gene matches: 11. In germline, CDR1 is LNHNV, CDR2 YYDKDF (reference sequence). The CDR3 DNA reads TGTGCCACCAGCAGTACGGCAGCGGGAGTTCGCGAGACCCAGTACTTC. It is translated as CATSSTAAGVRETQYF.

The V call is TRBV5-4, the J call TRBJ1-1, with D unclear. With 5 bases removed from V and 1 base from J, the gap between germline ends came to 9 bases. The CDR3 loop spans 13 amino acids. CDR1 and CDR2 from the germline V gene are SGHNT and YYREEE (reference sequence). The CDR3 here is CASSSSRNTEAFF. The DNA of the CDR3 is TGTGCCAGCAGTTCAAGCAGGAACACTGAAGCTTTCTTT.

V is TRBV9 and J is TRBJ2-2; D ambiguous. V was clipped by 4 bases and J by 0 bases, with 7 bases between them. The CDR3 has 14 residues. The germline V gene encodes CDR1 SGDLS and CDR2 YYNGEE. The CDR3 DNA reads TGTGCCAGCAGCTCATGGGCGAACACCGGGGAGCTGTTTTTT. This gives the protein CASSSWANTGELFF. Supplemented by reference TRBV9 and TRBJ2-2, the full variable domain reads DSGVTQTPKHLITATGQRVTLRCSPRSGDLSVYWYQQSLDQGLQFLIQYYNGEERAKGNILERFSAQQFPDLHSELNLSSLELGDSALYFCASSSWANTGELFFGEGSRLTVL.

The chain has TRBV9 and TRBJ2-5; the D is unclear. Germline V CDR1 and CDR2: SGDLS, YYNGEE. CDR3 length: 14 amino acids. The ends were cut back, 1 base at V and 1 base at J, with 8 bases in the middle. The CDR3 loop reads CASSVKAFQETQYF. CDR3 bases: TGTGCCAGCAGCGTAAAGGCGTTCCAAGAGACCCAGTACTTC.